These 21 T cell receptor beta chains came from one sample sequenced in a study of OX40 agonist ivuxolimab in advanced cancers. Here immunoSEQ multiplex PCR was the method, and the copy in TCRdb shows in-frame clones only, minus some. Of fewer than 35,000 clones listed, 85% to 95% are singletons. Sequences were derived from CD4+ or CD8+ T cells sorted from blood, sampled in a trial of the OX40 agonist ivuxolimab. Receptor source: an adult with an advanced solid tumor such as melanoma, head and neck, liver or kidney cancer.

About this clone: Other nucleotide sequences from this sample produce the same CDR3. The V call is TRBV5-1, the J call TRBJ1-1; D possibly corresponds to TRBD1 (5 bases). The CDR3 is 17 amino acids. Trimming took off 4 bases at V and 7 bases at J, with 26 bases between the two ends. CDR1 is SGHRS, CDR2 YFSETQ, per germline. The CDR3 coding sequence is TGCGCCAGCAGCGCCGCGCAGGGTTTGGACACAGCGAATGAAGCTTTCTTT. It specifies CASSAAQGLDTANEAFF.

V and J are TRBV5-1 and TRBJ1-1; the D gene is possibly TRBD1 (5 bases). Trimming stripped 2 bases from V and 6 bases from J, with 8 bases between. The germline V gene encodes CDR1 SGHRS and CDR2 YFSETQ. This CDR3 region has 12 residues. The CDR3 region is CASSFSGPEAFF. The DNA of the CDR3 is TGCGCCAGCAGCTTTTCGGGGCCTGAAGCTTTCTTT.

The chain employs TRBV6-6 and TRBJ2-7, with a possible D match to TRBD1 (5 bases). Germline V gene data show CDR1 as MNHNY and CDR2 as SVGAGI (reference sequence). CDR3 length: 13 amino acids. With 3 bases removed from V and 5 bases from J, the gap between germline ends came to 11 bases. The CDR3 loop reads CASSYQGTHEQYV. Written as DNA, the CDR3 is TGTGCCAGCAGTTATCAGGGTACCCACGAGCAGTACGTC.

The chain employs TRBV10-3 and TRBJ2-5; 7 bases are a match to TRBD1. Per germline, CDR1 ENHRY and CDR2 SYGVKD. The CDR3 loop spans 15 amino acids. After removal of 2 bases from V and 4 bases from J, the junction contained 7 bases not matched to a gene. CDR3 residues: CAISEGQGVRETQYF. CDR3 DNA: TGTGCCATCAGTGAGGGGCAGGGGGTACGAGAGACCCAGTACTTC.

The gene calls are TRBV4-3 and TRBJ2-1; 10 bases align to TRBD2. Losses at the gene ends were 0 bases for V and 4 bases for J; bases not matched to a gene: 21. The CDR3 consists of 22 residues. CDR1 and CDR2 (germline): LGHNA, YSLEER. The CDR3 coding sequence is TGCGCCAGCAGCCAAGACAACATATTTGAACTAGCGGGGAGGGGGGAATACAATGAGCAGTTCTTC. This codes for CASSQDNIFELAGRGEYNEQFF.

The gene calls are TRBV4-3 and TRBJ1-1, with 7 bases matching TRBD1. The V and J ends lost 0 bases and 4 bases, in that order; junction bases with no gene match: 2. CDR1 is LGHNA and CDR2 is YSLEER in the germline V gene. The CDR3 totals 14 residues. CDR3 sequence: CASSQETGLTEAFF. In DNA, the CDR3 is TGCGCCAGCAGCCAAGAGACAGGGCTCACTGAAGCTTTCTTT.

The chain uses TRBV5-1 and TRBJ2-6; D gene ambiguous. Trimming cost V 2 bases and J 1 base, with 1 base left between them. This CDR3 has 13 residues. Germline V gene sequence: CDR1 SGHRS, CDR2 YFSETQ. In DNA, the CDR3 is TGCGCCAGCAGCTTATCTGGGGCCAACGTCCTGACTTTC. Protein product: CASSLSGANVLTF.

This clone has only a few counts. The chain employs TRBV9 and TRBJ1-6, with D unresolved. Germline V gene sequence: CDR1 SGDLS, CDR2 YYNGEE. The CDR3 runs 15 residues. Trimming removed 0 bases from V and 9 bases from J, with 13 bases in between. The CDR3 nucleotides are TGTGCCAGCAGCGTAGGGGCTCTGTTGGGTTCACCCCTCCACTTT. Its protein is CASSVGALLGSPLHF.

The CDR3 here is CSAPDGHEQFF. The CDR3 nucleotides read TGCAGTGCGCCTGATGGGCATGAGCAGTTCTTC. The chain uses TRBV20-1 and TRBJ2-1; D is uncertain. Per the germline V gene, CDR1 is DFQATT and CDR2 is SNEGSKA (reference sequence). The CDR3 has 11 residues. Trimming pared 6 bases from V and 8 bases from J, leaving 11 bases between.

The chain is built from TRBV9 and TRBJ1-2; D call uncertain. The ends were cut back, 3 bases at V and 2 bases at J, with 17 bases in the middle. Germline values: CDR1 SGDLS, CDR2 YYNGEE. CDR3 length equals 16 residues. Here the CDR3 reads CASSGQGTDGNYGYTF. The CDR3, as DNA: TGTGCCAGCAGCGGCCAAGGAACGGACGGAAACTATGGCTACACCTTC.

The V and J genes are TRBV29-1 and TRBJ2-1; 7 positions match TRBD2. The germline gives CDR1 SQVTM, CDR2 ANQGSEA. This CDR3 is 15 amino acids long. V trimming: 7 bases; J trimming: 0 bases; junction bases outside the gene matches: 9. This chain's CDR3 is CSASSSGYSYNEQFF. For the CDR3, the DNA is TGCAGCGCGAGTTCTAGCGGTTACTCCTACAATGAGCAGTTCTTC.

The chain couples TRBV9 to TRBJ2-7; D is undetermined. V gave up 0 bases and J gave up 6 bases, with 10 bases separating them. The germline V gene encodes CDR1 SGDLS and CDR2 YYNGEE. The CDR3 is 13 amino acids. Written as DNA, the CDR3 is TGTGCCAGCAGCGTAGGGAGTACGGGCGAGCAGTACTTC. This gives the protein CASSVGSTGEQYF.

The chain links TRBV9 to TRBJ2-2, with 8 bases fitting TRBD2. V gave up 4 bases and J gave up 4 bases; unmatched junction bases: 6. From germline, CDR1 is SGDLS and CDR2 YYNGEE. The CDR3 runs 15 residues. The CDR3 DNA is TGTGCCAGCAGCCCCGGGGGGGCGGGCACCGGGGAGCTGTTTTTT. Residues: CASSPGGAGTGELFF.

V is TRBV5-4 and J is TRBJ1-2; D possibly corresponds to TRBD1 (6 bases). The CDR3 runs to 13 residues. Germline lookup yields CDR1 SGHNT and CDR2 YYREEE (reference sequence). The ends were cut back, 3 bases at V and 8 bases at J, with 14 bases in the middle. CDR3 sequence (DNA): TGTGCCAGCAGCTACGGACAGAGAGAAGGCTACACCTTC. Translation: CASSYGQREGYTF.

This clone appeared a single time. The V gene is TRBV27, the J gene TRBJ1-5, with a weak D call TRBD1 (5 bases). CDR1 is MNHEY and CDR2 is SMNVEV in the germline V gene (reference sequence). V lost 2 bases and J 0 bases, leaving 8 bases between the germline ends. The CDR3 runs to 15 residues. CDR3 protein: CASSLTTGSNQPQHF. CDR3 DNA: TGTGCCAGCAGTTTAACTACAGGTAGCAATCAGCCCCAGCATTTT.

The J gene is TRBJ1-1, the V gene TRBV15; D remains unclear. The V end lost 4 bases, the J end lost 0 bases, and 9 bases lay between the germline ends. Germline CDR1 and CDR2: LNHNV and YYDKDF (reference sequence). CDR3 length: 14 amino acids. CDR3 loop: CATSKRTVNTEAFF. The CDR3 DNA sequence: TGTGCCACCAGCAAAAGGACCGTGAACACTGAAGCTTTCTTT.

This clone was seen just once. This rearrangement joins TRBV28 to TRBJ2-2; D gene unclear. Germline loops: CDR1 MDHEN, CDR2 SYDVKM. V lost 4 bases and J lost 6, with 12 bases in between. This CDR3 region has 14 residues. The CDR3, as DNA: TGTGCCAGCAGTTCCCCACCCCTAGCCGGGGAGCTGTTTTTT. This translates into CASSSPPLAGELFF. Variable domain in full (rest from reference TRBV28 and TRBJ2-2): DVKVTQSSRYLVKRTGEKVFLECVQDMDHENMFWYRQDPGLGLRLIYFSYDVKMKEKGDIPEGYSVSREKKERFSLILESASTNQTSMYLCASSSPPLAGELFFGEGSRLTVL.

The V gene is TRBV29-1, the J gene TRBJ2-1, with D perhaps TRBD1 (6 bases). The CDR3 runs 14 residues. From germline, CDR1 is SQVTM and CDR2 ANQGSEA. The ends were cut back, 2 bases at V and 7 bases at J, with 15 bases in the middle. In DNA, the CDR3 is TGCAGCGTTGAAAGGCCGCAGGGGTGGAATGAGCAGTTCTTC. It encodes CSVERPQGWNEQFF.

V and J are TRBV2 and TRBJ2-1; TRBD1 or TRBD2 may be the D gene (5 bases each). The CDR3 extends over 12 amino acids. CDR1 and CDR2 from the germline V gene are SNHLY and FYNNEI. V lost 6 bases, J lost 10 bases, and 13 bases lay in between. CDR3 bases: TGTGCCAGCAGCGGCTGGGGGATCGAGCAGTTCTTC. As protein: CASSGWGIEQFF.

This rearrangement joins TRBV7-3 to TRBJ2-3; D not certain. The CDR3 runs to 16 residues. Looked up from germline, CDR1 is SGHTA and CDR2 is FQGTGA. V lost 6 bases and J lost 5, with 21 bases in between. CDR3 amino acids: CASSDGSADPRDTQYF. In nucleotides, the CDR3 is TGTGCCAGCAGTGATGGGTCGGCCGACCCCCGAGATACGCAGTATTTT. Combining the CDR3 with reference TRBV7-3 and TRBJ2-3 gives the whole variable domain GAGVSQTPSNKVTEKGKYVELRCDPISGHTALYWYRQSLGQGPEFLIYFQGTGAADDSGLPNDRFFAVRPEGSVSTLKIQRTERGDSAVYLCASSDGSADPRDTQYFGPGTRLTVL.

The CDR3 DNA sequence: TGTGCCAGCAGTCCCCATGGGGGGGGACTAGCGGGAGGATCAGAGTTTGGTGAGCAGTTCTTC. This codes for CASSPHGGGLAGGSEFGEQFF. The chain carries TRBV27 and TRBJ2-1, with TRBD2 matching 15 bases. The CDR3 is made up of 21 amino acids. The trim removed 5 bases at V and 9 bases at J, leaving 23 bases unmatched. CDR1 and CDR2 (germline): MNHEY, SMNVEV (reference sequence).